These 5 T cell receptor beta chains share one sample of origin, sequenced in a study of beta chain features in type 1 diabetes. Sequenced material consisted of expressed TCRB transcripts (all of the isolated RNA was reverse transcribed). Clones were read by immunoSEQ multiplex PCR, and TCRdb kept only the in-frame ones, dropping some. The profile shows under 450,000 clones, about 15% of them singletons. Sequenced sample: naive CD4+ T cells from blood. These receptors were collected from a young woman in good health.

V gene TRBV19 combines with J gene TRBJ2-7; D may be TRBD2 (6 bases). There are 15 residues in the CDR3. Germline values: CDR1 LNHDA, CDR2 SQIVND (reference sequence). V was trimmed by 5 bases and J by 3 bases, leaving 17 bases between them. The CDR3 region is CASSPRTGTHYEQYF. The CDR3 DNA follows: TGTGCCAGTAGTCCTAGGACCGGGACTCACTACGAGCAGTACTTC. Full variable domain (outside the CDR3, taken from reference TRBV19 and TRBJ2-7): DGGITQSPKYLFRKEGQNVTLSCEQNLNHDAMYWYRQDPGQGLRLIYYSQIVNDFQKGDIAEGYSVSREKKESFPLTVTSAQKNPTAFYLCASSPRTGTHYEQYFGPGTRLTVT.

In its sample, this clone was seen a few times. V and J are TRBV7-9 and TRBJ2-5; TRBD2 matches 8 bases. The CDR3 is 12 amino acids. The V segment lost 8 bases and the J segment 5 bases; nucleotides outside the gene matches: 4. CDR1 and CDR2 (germline): SEHNR, FQNEAQ (reference sequence). The CDR3: CASERELETQYF. CDR3 nucleotide sequence: TGTGCCAGCGAGCGGGAGTTGGAGACCCAGTACTTC.

V is TRBV20-1 and J is TRBJ1-4, with D unclear. There are 10 residues in the CDR3. V was clipped by 4 bases and J by 8 bases, with 5 bases between them. The germline gives CDR1 DFQATT, CDR2 SNEGSKA (reference sequence). The CDR3 sequence is CSATREKLFF. CDR3 DNA: TGCAGTGCTACCAGAGAAAAACTGTTTTTT.

Comments on this clone: The sample carries other DNA sequences with the same CDR3. This chain links TRBV7-9 with TRBJ2-7, with D possibly TRBD2 on 5 matching bases. The CDR3 sequence is 13 residues long. The germline gives CDR1 SEHNR, CDR2 FQNEAQ (reference sequence). With 5 bases removed from V and 3 bases from J, the gap between germline ends came to 11 bases. The CDR3 nucleotides are TGTGCCAGCAGCCTCGGACTCTACTACGAGCAGTACTTC. Amino acids: CASSLGLYYEQYF.

This clone has a handful of counts. The genes are TRBV5-4 and TRBJ2-1; tentative D call: TRBD1 (6 bases). Trimming removed 4 bases at V and 6 bases at J, with 20 bases between. The CDR3 length is 16 residues. Germline V gene lookup returns CDR1 SGHNT and CDR2 YYREEE (reference sequence). CDR3 region: CASSPWLKQGVNEQFF. CDR3 DNA: TGTGCCAGCAGCCCCTGGCTAAAACAGGGAGTCAATGAGCAGTTCTTC.